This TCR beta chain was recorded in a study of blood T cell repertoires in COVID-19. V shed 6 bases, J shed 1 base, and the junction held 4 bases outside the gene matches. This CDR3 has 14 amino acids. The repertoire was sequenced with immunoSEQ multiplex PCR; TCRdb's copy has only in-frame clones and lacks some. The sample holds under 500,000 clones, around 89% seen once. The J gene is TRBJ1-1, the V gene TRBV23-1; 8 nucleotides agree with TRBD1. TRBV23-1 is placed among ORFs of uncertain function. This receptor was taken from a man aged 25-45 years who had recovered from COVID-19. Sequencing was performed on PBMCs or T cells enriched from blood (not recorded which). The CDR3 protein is CASRPQGGNTEAFF. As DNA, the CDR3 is TGCGCCAGCAGGCCACAGGGGGGGAACACTGAAGCTTTCTTT.